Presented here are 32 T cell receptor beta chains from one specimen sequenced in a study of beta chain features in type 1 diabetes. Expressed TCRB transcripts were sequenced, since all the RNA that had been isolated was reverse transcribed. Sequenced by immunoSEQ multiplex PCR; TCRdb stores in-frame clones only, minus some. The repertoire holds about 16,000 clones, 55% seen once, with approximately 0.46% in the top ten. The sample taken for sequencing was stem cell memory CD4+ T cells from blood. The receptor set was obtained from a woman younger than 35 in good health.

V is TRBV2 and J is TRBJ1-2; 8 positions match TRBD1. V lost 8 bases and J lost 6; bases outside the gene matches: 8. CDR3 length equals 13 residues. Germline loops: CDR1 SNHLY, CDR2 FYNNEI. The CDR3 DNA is TGTGCCAGCGACCCAGGACAGGGACATGGCTACACCTTC. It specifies CASDPGQGHGYTF.

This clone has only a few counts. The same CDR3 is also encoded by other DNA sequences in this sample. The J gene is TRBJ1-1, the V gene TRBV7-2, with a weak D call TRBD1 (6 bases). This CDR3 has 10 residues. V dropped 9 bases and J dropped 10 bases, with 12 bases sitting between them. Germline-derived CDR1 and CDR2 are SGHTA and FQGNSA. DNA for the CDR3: TGTGCCAGATTACAGGGCCGAGCTTTCTTT. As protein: CARLQGRAFF.

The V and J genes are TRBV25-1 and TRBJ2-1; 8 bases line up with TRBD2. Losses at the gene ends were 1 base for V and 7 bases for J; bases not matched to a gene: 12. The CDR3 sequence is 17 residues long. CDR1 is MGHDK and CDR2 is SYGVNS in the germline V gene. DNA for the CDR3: TGTGCCAGCAGTGAATGGGCGGGGGGAGGCCCTGAGAATGAGCAGTTCTTC. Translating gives CASSEWAGGGPENEQFF.

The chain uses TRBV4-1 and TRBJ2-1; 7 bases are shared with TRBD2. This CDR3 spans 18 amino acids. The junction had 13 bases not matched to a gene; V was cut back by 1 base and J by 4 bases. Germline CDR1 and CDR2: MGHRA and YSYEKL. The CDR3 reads CASSQGSGGAPQYNEQFF. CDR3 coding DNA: TGCGCCAGCAGCCAAGGCTCGGGGGGAGCCCCTCAATACAATGAGCAGTTCTTC.

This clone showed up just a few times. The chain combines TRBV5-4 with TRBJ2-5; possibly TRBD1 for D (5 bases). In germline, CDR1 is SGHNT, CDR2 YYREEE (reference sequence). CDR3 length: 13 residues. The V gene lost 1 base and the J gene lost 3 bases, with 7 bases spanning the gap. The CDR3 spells CASSLIREETQYF. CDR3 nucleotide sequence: TGTGCCAGCAGCTTGATCAGGGAAGAGACCCAGTACTTC.

This chain's CDR3 is CSVAWRFGDNEQFF. The CDR3 DNA is TGCAGCGTTGCCTGGCGATTCGGAGACAATGAGCAGTTCTTC. The chain carries TRBV29-1 and TRBJ2-1; no definite D call. Trimming pared 4 bases from V and 5 bases from J, leaving 15 bases between. The germline gives CDR1 SQVTM, CDR2 ANQGSEA. CDR3 length equals 14 residues.

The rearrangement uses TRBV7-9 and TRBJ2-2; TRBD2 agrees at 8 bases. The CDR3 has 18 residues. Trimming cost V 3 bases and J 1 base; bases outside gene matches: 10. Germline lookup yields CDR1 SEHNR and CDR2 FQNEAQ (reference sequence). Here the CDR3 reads CASSLVSLAARNTGELFF. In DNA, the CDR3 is TGTGCCAGCAGCTTGGTTTCACTAGCGGCGAGGAACACCGGGGAGCTGTTTTTT.

Here the CDR3 DNA reads TGTGCCAGCAGCTTACTAGCGGCTCGCACAGATACGCAGTATTTT. It yields the protein CASSLLAARTDTQYF. The rearrangement joins TRBV7-9 to TRBJ2-3; 7 bases fit TRBD2. From germline, CDR1 is SEHNR and CDR2 FQNEAQ (reference sequence). The CDR3 has 15 amino acids. Losses at the gene ends were 2 bases for V and 1 base for J; bases not matched to a gene: 3.

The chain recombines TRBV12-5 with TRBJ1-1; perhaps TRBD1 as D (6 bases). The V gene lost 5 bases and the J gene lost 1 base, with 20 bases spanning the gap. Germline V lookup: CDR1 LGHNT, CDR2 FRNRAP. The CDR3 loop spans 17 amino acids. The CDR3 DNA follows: TGTGCTAGTGGTCAACAAACAGGGTCGCGGAGGAACACTGAAGCTTTCTTT. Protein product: CASGQQTGSRRNTEAFF.

The CDR3 region is CASSPSGTGTDTQYF. The CDR3 nucleotides are TGTGCCAGCAGCCCCTCGGGGACAGGCACAGATACGCAGTATTTT. The chain combines TRBV6-1 with TRBJ2-3; 7 nucleotides align to TRBD1. J gave up 1 base and V 6 bases, and 7 bases lay outside the gene matches. The CDR3 length is 15 residues. Germline values: CDR1 MNHNS, CDR2 SASEGT.

The CDR3 DNA reads TGTGCCAGCAGCTCCACTAGCGGCAGTCCGGAGCAGTACTTC. It encodes CASSSTSGSPEQYF. The chain carries TRBV5-4 and TRBJ2-7; 8 bases are a match to TRBD2. Germline V CDR1 and CDR2: SGHNT, YYREEE (reference sequence). The J segment lost 7 bases and the V segment lost 3 bases, leaving 9 bases of the junction unmatched. The CDR3 sequence is 14 residues long. The full variable domain, its missing parts supplied by reference TRBV5-4 and TRBJ2-7, is ETGVTQSPTHLIKTRGQQVTLRCSSQSGHNTVSWYQQALGQGPQFIFQYYREEENGRGNFPPRFSGLQFPNYSSELNVNALELDDSALYLCASSSTSGSPEQYFGPGTRLTVT.

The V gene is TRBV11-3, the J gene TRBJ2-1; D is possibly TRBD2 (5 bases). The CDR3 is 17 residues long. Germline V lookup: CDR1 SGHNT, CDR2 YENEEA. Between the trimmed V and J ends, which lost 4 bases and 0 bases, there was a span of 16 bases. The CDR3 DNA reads TGTGCCAGCAGCTATCGGACGGGGAGTAGCTCCTACAATGAGCAGTTCTTC. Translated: CASSYRTGSSSYNEQFF.

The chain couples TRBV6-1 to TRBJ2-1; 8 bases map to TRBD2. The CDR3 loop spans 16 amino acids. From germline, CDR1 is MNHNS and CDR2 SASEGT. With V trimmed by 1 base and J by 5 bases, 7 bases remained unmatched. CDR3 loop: CASSEGYGGAHNEQFF. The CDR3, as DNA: TGTGCCAGCAGTGAAGGGTACGGGGGGGCCCACAATGAGCAGTTCTTC.

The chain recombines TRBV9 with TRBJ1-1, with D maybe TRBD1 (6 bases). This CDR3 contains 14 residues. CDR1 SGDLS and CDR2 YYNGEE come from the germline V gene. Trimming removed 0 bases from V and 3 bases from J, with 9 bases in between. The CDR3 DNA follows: TGTGCCAGCAGCGTAGGTAACAGGGACACTGAAGCTTTCTTT. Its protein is CASSVGNRDTEAFF. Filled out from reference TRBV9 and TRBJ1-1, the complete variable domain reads DSGVTQTPKHLITATGQRVTLRCSPRSGDLSVYWYQQSLDQGLQFLIQYYNGEERAKGNILERFSAQQFPDLHSELNLSSLELGDSALYFCASSVGNRDTEAFFGQGTRLTVV.

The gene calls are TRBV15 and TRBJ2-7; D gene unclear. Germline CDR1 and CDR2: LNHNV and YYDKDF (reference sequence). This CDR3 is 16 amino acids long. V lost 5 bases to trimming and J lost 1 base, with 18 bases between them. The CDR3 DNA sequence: TGTGCCACCAGCGCATCAAGGATCCTCGGGTCCTACGAGCAGTACTTC. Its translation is CATSASRILGSYEQYF.

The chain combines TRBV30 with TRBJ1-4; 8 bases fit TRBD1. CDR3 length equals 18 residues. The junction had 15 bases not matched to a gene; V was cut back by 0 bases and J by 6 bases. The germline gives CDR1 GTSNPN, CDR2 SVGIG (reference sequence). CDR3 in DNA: TGTGCCTGGAGTGTAAGGAGACAGGGGACGACTTGGGATGAAAAACTGTTTTTT. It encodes CAWSVRRQGTTWDEKLFF.

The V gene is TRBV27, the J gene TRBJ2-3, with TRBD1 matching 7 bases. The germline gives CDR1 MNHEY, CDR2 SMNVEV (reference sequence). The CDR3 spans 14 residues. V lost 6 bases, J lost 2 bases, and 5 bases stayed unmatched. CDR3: CASRDRDPTDTQYF. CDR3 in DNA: TGTGCCAGCAGAGACAGGGACCCCACAGATACGCAGTATTTT.

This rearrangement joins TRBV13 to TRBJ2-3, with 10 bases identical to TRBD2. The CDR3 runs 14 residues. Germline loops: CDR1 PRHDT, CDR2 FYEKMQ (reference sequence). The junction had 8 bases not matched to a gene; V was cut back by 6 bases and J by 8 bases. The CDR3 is CASRRAGGPATQYF. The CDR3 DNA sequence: TGTGCCAGCAGGCGAGCGGGAGGGCCCGCTACGCAGTATTTT. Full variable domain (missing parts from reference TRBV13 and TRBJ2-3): AAGVIQSPRHLIKEKRETATLKCYPIPRHDTVYWYQQGPGQDPQFLISFYEKMQSDKGSIPDRFSAQQFSDYHSELNMSSLELGDSALYFCASRRAGGPATQYFGPGTRLTVL.

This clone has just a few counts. This CDR3 is CAIREGIEAFF. The CDR3 DNA reads as TGTGCCATCAGGGAGGGTATTGAAGCTTTCTTT. The V gene is TRBV6-6, the J gene TRBJ1-1, with D possibly TRBD1 on 5 matching bases. V lost 10 bases and J lost 7, with 13 bases in between. Germline V CDR1 and CDR2: MNHNY, SVGAGI (reference sequence). The CDR3 is 11 residues long.

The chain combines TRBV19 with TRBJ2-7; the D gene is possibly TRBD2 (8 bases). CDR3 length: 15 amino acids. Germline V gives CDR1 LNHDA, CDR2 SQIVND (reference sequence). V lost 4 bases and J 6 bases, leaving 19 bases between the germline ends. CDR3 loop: CASSTRGGTAVEQYF. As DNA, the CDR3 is TGTGCCAGTAGTACCCGCGGGGGGACAGCAGTCGAGCAGTACTTC.

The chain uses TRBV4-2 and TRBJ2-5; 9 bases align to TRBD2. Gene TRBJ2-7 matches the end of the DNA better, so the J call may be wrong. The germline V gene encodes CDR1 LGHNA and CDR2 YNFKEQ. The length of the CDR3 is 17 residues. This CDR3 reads CASSQGLAGDFSYEQYF. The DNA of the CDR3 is TGTGCCAGCAGCCAAGGTTTAGCGGGAGACTTCTCCTACGAGCAGTACTTC.

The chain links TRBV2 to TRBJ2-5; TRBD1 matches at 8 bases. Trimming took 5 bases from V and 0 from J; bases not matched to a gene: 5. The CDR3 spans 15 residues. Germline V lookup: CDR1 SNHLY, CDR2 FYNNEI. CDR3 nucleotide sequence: TGTGCCAGCAGTTCCGACAGGGGACACCAAGAGACCCAGTACTTC. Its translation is CASSSDRGHQETQYF.

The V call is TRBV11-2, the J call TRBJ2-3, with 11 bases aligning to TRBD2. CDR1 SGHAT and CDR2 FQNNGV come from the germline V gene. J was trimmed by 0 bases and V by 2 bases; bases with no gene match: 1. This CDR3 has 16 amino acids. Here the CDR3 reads CASSLLAGGSTDTQYF. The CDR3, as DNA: TGTGCCAGCAGCTTACTAGCGGGAGGTAGCACAGATACGCAGTATTTT.

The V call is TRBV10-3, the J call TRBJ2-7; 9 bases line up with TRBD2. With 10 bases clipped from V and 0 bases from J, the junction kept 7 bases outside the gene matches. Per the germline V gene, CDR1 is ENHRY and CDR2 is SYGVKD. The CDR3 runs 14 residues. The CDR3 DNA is TGTGCCAGTTCGAGTAGCGGGAGCTCCTACGAGCAGTACTTC. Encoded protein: CASSSSGSSYEQYF.

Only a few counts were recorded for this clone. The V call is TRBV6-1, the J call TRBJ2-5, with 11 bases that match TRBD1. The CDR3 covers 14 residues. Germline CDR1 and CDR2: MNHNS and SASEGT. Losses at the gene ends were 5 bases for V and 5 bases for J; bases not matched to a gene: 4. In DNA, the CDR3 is TGTGCCAGCAGTCGGACAGGGGGCACGGAGACCCAGTACTTC. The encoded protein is CASSRTGGTETQYF.

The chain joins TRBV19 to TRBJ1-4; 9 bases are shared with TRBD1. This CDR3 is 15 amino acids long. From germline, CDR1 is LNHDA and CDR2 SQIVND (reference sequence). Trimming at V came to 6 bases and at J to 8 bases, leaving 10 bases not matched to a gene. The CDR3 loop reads CASRTGGQGQEKLFF. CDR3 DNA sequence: TGTGCCAGTAGAACGGGCGGACAGGGGCAAGAAAAACTGTTTTTT.

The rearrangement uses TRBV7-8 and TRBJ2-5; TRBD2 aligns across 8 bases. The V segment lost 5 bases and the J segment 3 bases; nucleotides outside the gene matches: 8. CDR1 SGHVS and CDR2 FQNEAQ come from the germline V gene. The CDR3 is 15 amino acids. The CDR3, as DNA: TGTGCCAGCAGCCGAGACGGGACTAGAGAAGAGACCCAGTACTTC. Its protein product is CASSRDGTREETQYF.

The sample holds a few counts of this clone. The CDR3 region is CASSLDPLAGGTSTDTQYF. The CDR3 coding sequence is TGTGCCAGCAGCTTAGATCCCCTAGCGGGAGGCACAAGCACAGATACGCAGTATTTT. The chain has TRBV11-2 and TRBJ2-3, with 11 bases matching TRBD2. The CDR3 extends over 19 amino acids. Trimming cost V 0 bases and J 0 bases; bases outside gene matches: 8. Germline values: CDR1 SGHAT, CDR2 FQNNGV.

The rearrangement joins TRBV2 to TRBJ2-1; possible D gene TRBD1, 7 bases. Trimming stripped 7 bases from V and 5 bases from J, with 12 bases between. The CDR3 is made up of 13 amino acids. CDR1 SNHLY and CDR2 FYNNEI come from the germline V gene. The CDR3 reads CASTTGEDNEQFF. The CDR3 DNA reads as TGTGCCAGCACAACAGGGGAGGACAATGAGCAGTTCTTC.

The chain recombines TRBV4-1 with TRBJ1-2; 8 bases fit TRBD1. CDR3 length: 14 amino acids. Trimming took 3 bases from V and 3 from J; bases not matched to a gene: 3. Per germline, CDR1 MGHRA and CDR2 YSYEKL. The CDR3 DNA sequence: TGCGCCAGCAGCCATATACAGGGGGACTATGGCTACACCTTC. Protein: CASSHIQGDYGYTF.

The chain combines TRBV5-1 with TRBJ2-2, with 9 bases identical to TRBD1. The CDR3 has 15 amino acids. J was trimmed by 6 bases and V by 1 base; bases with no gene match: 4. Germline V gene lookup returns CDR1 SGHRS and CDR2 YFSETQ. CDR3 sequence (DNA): TGCGCCAGCAGCTTGAGGACAGGGGAAGCCGGGGAGCTGTTTTTT. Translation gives CASSLRTGEAGELFF. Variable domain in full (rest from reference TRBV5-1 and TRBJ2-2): KAGVTQTPRYLIKTRGQQVTLSCSPISGHRSVSWYQQTPGQGLQFLFEYFSETQRNKGNFPGRFSGRQFSNSRSEMNVSTLELGDSALYLCASSLRTGEAGELFFGEGSRLTVL.

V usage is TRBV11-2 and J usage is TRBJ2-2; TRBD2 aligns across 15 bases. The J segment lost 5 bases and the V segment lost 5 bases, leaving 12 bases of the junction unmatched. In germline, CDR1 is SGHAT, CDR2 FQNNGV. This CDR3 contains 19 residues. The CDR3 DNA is TGTGCCAGCAGCCTCCGCCCCTCAGGGACTAGCGGGGGGACCGGGGAGCTGTTTTTT. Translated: CASSLRPSGTSGGTGELFF. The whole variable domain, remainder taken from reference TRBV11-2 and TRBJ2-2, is EAGVAQSPRYKIIEKRQSVAFWCNPISGHATLYWYQQILGQGPKLLIQFQNNGVVDDSQLPKDRFSAERLKGVDSTLKIQPAKLEDSAVYLCASSLRPSGTSGGTGELFFGEGSRLTVL.